Presented here are 21 T cell receptor beta chains from one specimen sequenced in a study of vaccination and CD4 T cells after COVID-19 (dated by TCRdb to between 2021 and 2023). What these receptors recognize is not known. Receptor libraries were prepared by PCR. The instrument given in TCRdb is Illumina iSeq 100. At the Johns Hopkins FTIC core, DNA from the cultured CD4+ T cells underwent TCR sequencing with the Oncomine TCR Beta short-read assay. TCRdb trimmed the raw reads at Q25, called clones with MiXCR and kept productive beta chains. When rows share a CDR3 protein, they turn into one entry using the most common DNA and genes. The sample table shows several thousand distinct CDR3 sequences, and around 56% are seen once. The top ten hold 7.3% of the sample. The treatment or condition label here, explained by the study, means: approximately 10-day PBMC culture with coronavirus spike peptide pools or control peptides (ViraFEST assay).

Sequencing was carried out using CD4+ T cells from blood, cultured in vitro. The receptors were sampled from a human donor who had recovered from COVID-19.

This clonotype was seen a few times. The J gene is TRBJ1-5, the V gene TRBV24-1, with TRBD1 identical over 9 bases. Germline V gene sequence: CDR1 KGHDR, CDR2 SFDVKD. The CDR3 has 13 residues. V lost 9 bases to trimming and J lost 6 bases; unmatched junction nucleotides: 5. The chain's CDR3 is CATQQGAFQPQHF. The CDR3 DNA reads as TGTGCCACCCAACAGGGGGCCTTTCAGCCCCAGCATTTT.

The chain is built from TRBV10-3 and TRBJ2-3, with D tentatively TRBD1 or TRBD2 (6 bases each). The CDR3 loop spans 15 amino acids. V lost 6 bases, J lost 3 bases, and 16 bases lay in between. The V gene's germline CDR1 is ENHRY and CDR2 SYGVKD. This chain's CDR3 is CAIRGVGGETDTQYF. CDR3 in DNA: TGTGCCATCAGGGGGGTCGGGGGCGAGACAGATACGCAGTATTTT.

The rearrangement links TRBV15 to TRBJ1-2; D call uncertain. This CDR3 comprises 15 residues. V lost 3 bases, J lost 2 bases, and 13 bases lay in between. Germline V lookup: CDR1 LNHNV, CDR2 YYDKDF (reference sequence). CDR3 sequence: CATSRERFTNYGYTF. In DNA, the CDR3 is TGTGCCACCAGCAGGGAAAGGTTCACGAACTATGGCTACACCTTC.

The chain joins TRBV5-1 to TRBJ2-6; the match to TRBD2 covers 7 bases. The CDR3 sequence is 19 residues long. Germline loops: CDR1 SGHRS, CDR2 YFSETQ. Trimming cost V 6 bases and J 5 bases; bases outside gene matches: 20. CDR3 sequence (DNA): TGCGCCAGCACCAACGATAACGGTGGGGGGGGAGGAAGGGCCAACGTCCTGACTTTC. This sequence encodes CASTNDNGGGGGRANVLTF. The complete variable domain, with remaining parts taken from reference TRBV5-1 and TRBJ2-6, reads KAGVTQTPRYLIKTRGQQVTLSCSPISGHRSVSWYQQTPGQGLQFLFEYFSETQRNKGNFPGRFSGRQFSNSRSEMNVSTLELGDSALYLCASTNDNGGGGGRANVLTFGAGSRLTVL.

The table lists this clonotype with a few counts. This chain links TRBV20-1 with TRBJ1-5; 9 positions agree with TRBD1. With V trimmed by 6 bases and J by 7 bases, 10 bases remained unmatched. The CDR3 is 14 amino acids. The germline gives CDR1 DFQATT, CDR2 SNEGSKA (reference sequence). CDR3 sequence (DNA): TGCAGTGCCGAGAACAGGGGGCTGGGGCAGCCCCAGCATTTT. Its protein product is CSAENRGLGQPQHF.

This chain uses TRBV19 with TRBJ1-1, with 10 positions matching TRBD1. The CDR3 has 17 residues. The germline V gene encodes CDR1 LNHDA and CDR2 SQIVND (reference sequence). V lost 5 bases and J lost 3; bases outside the gene matches: 12. DNA for the CDR3: TGTGCCAGTAGTTTAGCGTTAGACAGGGGGCGCGACACTGAAGCTTTCTTT. Its translation: CASSLALDRGRDTEAFF.

This clonotype was detected only a few times. The V gene is TRBV19, the J gene TRBJ1-2; D gene unclear. Germline values: CDR1 LNHDA, CDR2 SQIVND (reference sequence). V was clipped by 1 base and J by 7 bases, with 13 bases between them. The CDR3 has 14 residues. The CDR3 bases are TGTGCCAGTAGTATAGGTCTCACTTCAGGTGGCTACACCTTC. It yields the protein CASSIGLTSGGYTF.

This clonotype was detected a few times. This sequence joins TRBV20-1 and TRBJ1-3; possibly TRBD1 for D (5 bases). V was clipped by 7 bases and J by 5 bases, with 15 bases between them. CDR3 length: 13 amino acids. Germline CDR1 reads DFQATT; CDR2 reads SNEGSKA (reference sequence). This CDR3 reads CSVGDPRRNTIYF. The CDR3, as DNA: TGCAGTGTCGGGGACCCACGTAGAAACACCATATATTTT.

V and J are TRBV20-1 and TRBJ1-1; TRBD1 might be the D (6 bases). Germline V gives CDR1 DFQATT, CDR2 SNEGSKA (reference sequence). The CDR3 spans 13 residues. V shed 6 bases and J shed 1 base, with 12 bases lying between them. For the CDR3, the DNA is TGCAGTGCACCGGGACATGCGAACACTGAAGCTTTCTTT. Protein product: CSAPGHANTEAFF.

The gene calls are TRBV5-1 and TRBJ2-1; 9 positions match TRBD2. The CDR3 consists of 16 residues. V was pared by 0 bases and J by 8 bases, with 9 bases of the junction left unmatched. Germline CDR1 and CDR2: SGHRS and YFSETQ. CDR3 region: CASSLAPLAGSYEQFF. DNA for the CDR3: TGCGCCAGCAGCTTGGCCCCCCTAGCGGGGTCGTATGAGCAGTTCTTC.

This chain uses TRBV6-1 with TRBJ1-1; 9 positions match TRBD1. Losses at the gene ends were 6 bases for V and 5 bases for J; bases not matched to a gene: 7. Germline-derived CDR1 and CDR2 are MNHNS and SASEGT. This CDR3 has 14 residues. CDR3 bases: TGTGCCAGCAGGGAACAGGGGGCGCGGACTGAAGCTTTCTTT. Translation: CASREQGARTEAFF.

This clonotype was seen once. This chain connects TRBV7-6 to TRBJ2-5; tentative D call: TRBD1 (6 bases). This CDR3 is built from 16 residues. Germline CDR1 is SGHVS and CDR2 is FNYEAQ. V gave up 5 bases and J gave up 5 bases, with 21 bases separating them. The CDR3 sequence: CASSPGAGAVGETQYF. CDR3 coding DNA: TGTGCCAGCAGCCCCGGGGCAGGGGCGGTGGGGGAGACCCAGTACTTC.

This clonotype was picked up one time. The rearrangement joins TRBV6-1 to TRBJ2-7, with D hard to call. The germline V gene has CDR1 MNHNS and CDR2 SASEGT. Trimming stripped 4 bases from V and 1 base from J, with 5 bases between. This CDR3 has 12 residues. This CDR3 reads CASSGVSYEQYF. The CDR3 region has the DNA TGTGCCAGCAGTGGGGTTTCCTACGAGCAGTACTTC.

The chain has TRBV11-2 and TRBJ2-7; TRBD2 aligns across 8 bases. The CDR3 contains 14 residues. CDR1 and CDR2 (germline): SGHAT, FQNNGV. Trimming took 4 bases from V and 5 from J; bases not matched to a gene: 7. DNA of the CDR3: TGTGCCAGCAGCTCTACGGGGGGGCCCCACGAGCAGTACTTC. Its protein is CASSSTGGPHEQYF.

This clonotype came up once. This chain connects TRBV6-1 to TRBJ1-2, with D unclear. With 0 bases removed from V and 0 bases from J, the gap between germline ends came to 8 bases. From germline, CDR1 is MNHNS and CDR2 SASEGT. The CDR3 totals 15 residues. CDR3 in amino acids: CASSEAAVANYGYTF. CDR3 DNA sequence: TGTGCCAGCAGTGAAGCGGCAGTAGCTAACTATGGCTACACCTTC.

The chain joins TRBV30 to TRBJ2-3, with 7 nucleotides matching TRBD1. Germline V gene lookup returns CDR1 GTSNPN and CDR2 SVGIG (reference sequence). The V and J ends lost 2 bases and 4 bases, in that order; junction bases with no gene match: 6. This CDR3 region has 14 residues. CDR3 DNA: TGTGCCTGGAGTCTGAACAGGGGAGCAGATACGCAGTATTTT. Residues: CAWSLNRGADTQYF. The full variable domain, rest sourced from reference TRBV30 and TRBJ2-3, is SQTIHQWPATLVQPVGSPLSLECTVEGTSNPNLYWYRQAAGRGLQLLFYSVGIGQISSEVPQNLSASRPQDRQFILSSKKLLLSDSGFYLCAWSLNRGADTQYFGPGTRLTVL.

J is TRBJ1-5 and V is TRBV20-1; D might be TRBD1 (6 bases). Germline lookup yields CDR1 DFQATT and CDR2 SNEGSKA (reference sequence). Trimming took off 5 bases at V and 4 bases at J, with 9 bases between the two ends. The CDR3 is made up of 12 amino acids. CDR3 sequence reads: CSASTGNQPQHF. The DNA of the CDR3 is TGCAGTGCTTCTACAGGGAATCAGCCCCAGCATTTT.

This clonotype turned up a few times. The CDR3 loop reads CASSQQGARGYTF. The CDR3 nucleotides read TGTGCCAGCAGTCAACAGGGGGCGCGGGGCTACACCTTC. J is TRBJ1-2 and V is TRBV6-1, with 9 bases aligning to TRBD1. CDR3 size: 13 residues. Germline trimming cut 5 bases from V and 8 bases from J; bases unmatched to any gene: 6. Germline V gives CDR1 MNHNS, CDR2 SASEGT.

The CDR3 sequence: CASSLTQSTEAFF. The CDR3 DNA is TGTGCCAGCAGTTTAACCCAGAGTACTGAAGCTTTCTTT. The chain couples TRBV12-3 or TRBV12-4 to TRBJ1-1, with D uncertain. Trimming removed 2 bases at V and 5 bases at J, with 9 bases between. The CDR3 is made up of 13 amino acids.

The rearrangement uses TRBV10-3 and TRBJ2-2; tentatively, D is TRBD1 (6 bases). The CDR3 runs to 13 residues. V lost 8 bases and J lost 2, with 9 bases in between. Germline V CDR1 and CDR2: ENHRY, SYGVKD. CDR3 sequence: CAIPGANTGELFF. The DNA for the CDR3 is TGTGCCATCCCAGGGGCTAACACCGGGGAGCTGTTTTTT.

A remark on this clonotype: With a much larger clone just one base away, this may be a read error. This chain connects TRBV20-1 to TRBJ1-2; no definite D call. The CDR3 covers 10 residues. The germline CDR1 and CDR2 sequences are DFQATT and SNEGSKA (reference sequence). CDR3 nucleotides: TGCAGAGCTAGCGGTTCGGGCTGCACCTTC. This sequence encodes CRASGSGCTF.